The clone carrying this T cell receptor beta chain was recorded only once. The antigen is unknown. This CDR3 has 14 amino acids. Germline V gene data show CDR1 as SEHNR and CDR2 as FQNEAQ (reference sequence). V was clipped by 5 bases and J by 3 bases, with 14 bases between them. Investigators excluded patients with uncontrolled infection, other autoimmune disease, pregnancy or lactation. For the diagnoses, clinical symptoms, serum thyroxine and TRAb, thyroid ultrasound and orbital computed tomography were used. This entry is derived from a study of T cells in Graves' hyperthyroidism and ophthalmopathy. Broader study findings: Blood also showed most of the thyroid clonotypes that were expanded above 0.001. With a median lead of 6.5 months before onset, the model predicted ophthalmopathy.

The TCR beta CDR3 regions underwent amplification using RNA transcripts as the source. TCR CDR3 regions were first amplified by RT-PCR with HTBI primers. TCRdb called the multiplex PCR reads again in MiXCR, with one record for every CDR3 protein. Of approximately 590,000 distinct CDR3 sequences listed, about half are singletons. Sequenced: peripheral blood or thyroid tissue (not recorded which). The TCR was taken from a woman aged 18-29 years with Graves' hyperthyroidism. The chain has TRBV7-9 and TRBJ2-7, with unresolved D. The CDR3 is CASSAMRNIYEQYF. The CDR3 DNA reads TGTGCCAGCAGCGCGATGAGGAACATCTACGAGCAGTACTTC.